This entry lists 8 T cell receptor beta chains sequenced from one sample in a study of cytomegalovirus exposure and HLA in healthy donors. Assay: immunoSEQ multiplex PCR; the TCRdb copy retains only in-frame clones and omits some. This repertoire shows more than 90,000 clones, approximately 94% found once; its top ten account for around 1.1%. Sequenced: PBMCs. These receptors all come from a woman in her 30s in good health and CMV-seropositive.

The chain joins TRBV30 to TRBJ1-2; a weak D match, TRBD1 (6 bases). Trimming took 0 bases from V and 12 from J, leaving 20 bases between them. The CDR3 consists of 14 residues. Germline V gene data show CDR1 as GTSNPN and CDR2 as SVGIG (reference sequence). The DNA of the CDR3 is TGTGCCTGGAGTGTACCATCCGTAACAGGGCGGGACACCTTC. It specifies CAWSVPSVTGRDTF.

The CDR3 loop reads CASSRDSVSVQYF. The CDR3 coding sequence is TGCGCCAGCAGTAGGGACTCTGTCTCTGTTCAGTACTTC. V and J are TRBV10-1 and TRBJ2-4; D is possibly TRBD2 (6 bases). Between the trimmed V and J ends, which lost 5 bases and 11 bases, there was a span of 16 bases. This CDR3 has 13 residues. Germline CDR1 WNHNN, CDR2 SYGVQD (reference sequence).

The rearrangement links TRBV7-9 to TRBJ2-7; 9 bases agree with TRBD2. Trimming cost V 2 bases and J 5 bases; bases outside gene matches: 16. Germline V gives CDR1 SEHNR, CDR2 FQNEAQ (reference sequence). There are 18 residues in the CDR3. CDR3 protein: CASSLLRGGSGSLHEQYF. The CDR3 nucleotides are TGTGCCAGCAGCTTATTGAGGGGAGGTAGCGGGAGTCTCCACGAGCAGTACTTC.

This chain's CDR3 is CASSLAQGSYNEQFF. The CDR3 DNA is TGTGCCAGCAGCTTAGCACAGGGTTCCTACAATGAGCAGTTCTTC. This rearrangement joins TRBV11-2 to TRBJ2-1; TRBD1 is a possible D gene (6 bases). Trimming left V 1 base short and J 1 base short, with 8 bases between. This CDR3 is built from 15 residues. Germline CDR1 reads SGHAT; CDR2 reads FQNNGV.

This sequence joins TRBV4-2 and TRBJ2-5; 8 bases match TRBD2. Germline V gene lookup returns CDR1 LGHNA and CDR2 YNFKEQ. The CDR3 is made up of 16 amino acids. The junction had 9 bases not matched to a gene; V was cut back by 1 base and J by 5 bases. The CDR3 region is CASSQAGGPDRETQYF. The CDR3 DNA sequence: TGTGCCAGCAGCCAAGCGGGAGGGCCGGATCGGGAGACCCAGTACTTC.

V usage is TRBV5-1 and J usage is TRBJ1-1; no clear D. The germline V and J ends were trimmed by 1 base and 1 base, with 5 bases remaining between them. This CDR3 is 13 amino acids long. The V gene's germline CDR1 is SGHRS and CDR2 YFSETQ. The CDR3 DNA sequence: TGCGCCAGCAGCTTGACAGAGAACACTGAAGCTTTCTTT. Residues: CASSLTENTEAFF.

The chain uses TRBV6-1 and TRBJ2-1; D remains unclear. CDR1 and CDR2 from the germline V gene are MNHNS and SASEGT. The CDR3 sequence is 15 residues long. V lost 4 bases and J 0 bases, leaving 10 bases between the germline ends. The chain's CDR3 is CASSVSDSSYNEQFF. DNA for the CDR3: TGTGCCAGCAGTGTCAGCGATAGCTCCTACAATGAGCAGTTCTTC.

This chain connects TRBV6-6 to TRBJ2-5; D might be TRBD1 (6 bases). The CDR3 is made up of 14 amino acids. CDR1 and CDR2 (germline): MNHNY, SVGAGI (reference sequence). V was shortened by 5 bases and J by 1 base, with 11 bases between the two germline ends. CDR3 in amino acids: CASSTWGPQETQYF. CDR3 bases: TGTGCCAGCAGTACCTGGGGGCCCCAAGAGACCCAGTACTTC.